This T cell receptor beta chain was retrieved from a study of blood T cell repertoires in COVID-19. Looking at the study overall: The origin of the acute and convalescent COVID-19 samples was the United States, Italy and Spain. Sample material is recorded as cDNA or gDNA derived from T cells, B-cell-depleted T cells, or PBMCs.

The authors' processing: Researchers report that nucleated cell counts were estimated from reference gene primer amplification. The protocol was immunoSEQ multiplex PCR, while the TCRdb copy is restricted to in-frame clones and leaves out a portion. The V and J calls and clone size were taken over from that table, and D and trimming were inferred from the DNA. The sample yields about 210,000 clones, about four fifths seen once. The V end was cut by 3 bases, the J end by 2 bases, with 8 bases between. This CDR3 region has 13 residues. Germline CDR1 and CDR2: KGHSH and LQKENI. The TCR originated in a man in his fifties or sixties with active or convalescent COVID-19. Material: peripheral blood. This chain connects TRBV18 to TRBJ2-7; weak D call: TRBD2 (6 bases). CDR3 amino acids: CASSPGSPYEQYF. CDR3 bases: TGTGCCAGCTCACCCGGGAGTCCCTACGAGCAGTACTTC.